Each of the 28 T cell receptor beta chains below was sequenced from the same sample in a study of post-analysis software for immune sequencing data. Notes on the study in general: Comparison of patients with controls showed 5 or 6 TRBV segments more frequent in patients, TRBV5-6, TRBV5-1 and TRBV20-1 among them.

These receptors' antigens are unknown. Built from TCR beta cDNA, the libraries had unique molecular identifiers in them. TCRdb fed the PCR reads into MiXCR, producing one record per CDR3 protein. The sample shows a few hundred thousand distinct CDR3 sequences, less than 40% of them seen only once. The sample was blood. These receptors all stem from a girl aged 10 to 17 with multiple sclerosis.

The sample holds a few counts of this clonotype. The CDR3 DNA follows: TGCAGTGCTGGGACAGATTACGAGCAGTACTTC. Translation gives CSAGTDYEQYF. The chain employs TRBV20-1 and TRBJ2-7, with 7 nucleotides matching TRBD1. V lost 5 bases to trimming and J lost 4 bases; unmatched junction nucleotides: 2. This CDR3 spans 11 amino acids. Germline CDR1 is DFQATT and CDR2 is SNEGSKA (reference sequence).

The sample holds a few counts of this clonotype. The CDR3 DNA reads as TGCAGGCCGGGGGGCAGAACTGGGAACTATGGCTACACCTTC. Amino acids: CRPGGRTGNYGYTF. The chain employs TRBV20-1 and TRBJ1-2, with D possibly matching TRBD1 (6 bases). The CDR3 sequence is 14 residues long. Germline values: CDR1 DFQATT, CDR2 SNEGSKA (reference sequence).

This clonotype was observed a single time. This chain joins TRBV27 and TRBJ2-3; D is tentatively TRBD1 or TRBD2 (5 bases each). V was pared by 7 bases and J by 1 base, with 9 bases between. CDR1 is MNHEY and CDR2 is SMNVEV in the germline V gene (reference sequence). The CDR3 consists of 13 residues. CDR3 bases: TGTGCCAGCAAACGGGACCGCACAGATACGCAGTATTTT. Its protein is CASKRDRTDTQYF.

Note on this clonotype: At one end the junction does not follow the germline gene, possibly because of a read error. This sequence joins TRBV30 and TRBJ1-1, with D possibly being TRBD1 (5 bases). This CDR3 spans 13 amino acids. Per the germline V gene, CDR1 is GTSNPN and CDR2 is SVGIG (reference sequence). The DNA for the CDR3 is TGTGCCTGGAGCGTAGACGTGGACACTGAAACTTTCTTT. As protein: CAWSVDVDTETFF.

The rearrangement links TRBV7-2 to TRBJ2-7, with TRBD2 matching 7 bases. The CDR3 has 14 residues. V trimming: 2 bases; J trimming: 6 bases; junction bases outside the gene matches: 7. Germline values: CDR1 SGHTA, CDR2 FQGNSA. CDR3 coding DNA: TGTGCCAGCAGCTTACGCGGCGGGGAGGGCGAGCAGTACTTC. It codes for CASSLRGGEGEQYF.

This clonotype was detected only a few times. The V gene is TRBV6-5, the J gene TRBJ2-3, with D hard to call. V was pared by 0 bases and J by 0 bases, with 7 bases between. Germline-derived CDR1 and CDR2 are MNHEY and SVGAGI. The CDR3 spans 15 residues. The CDR3 coding sequence is TGTGCCAGCAGTTACTCGCGGCGCAGCACAGATACGCAGTATTTT. Residues: CASSYSRRSTDTQYF.

The rearrangement links TRBV7-3 to TRBJ1-6, with 7 nucleotides matching TRBD1. The junction had 8 bases not matched to a gene; V was cut back by 5 bases and J by 7 bases. The germline V gene encodes CDR1 SGHTA and CDR2 FQGTGA. The CDR3 length is 15 residues. As DNA, the CDR3 is TGTGCCAGCAGCCCCGGTGACAGGGAGAATTCACCCCTCCACTTT. Translated, it gives CASSPGDRENSPLHF.

This chain links TRBV6-5 with TRBJ2-7, with D maybe TRBD1 (5 bases). Germline V gene data show CDR1 as MNHEY and CDR2 as SVGAGI. The CDR3 covers 10 residues. The CDR3 sequence is CDCGHYEQYF. The CDR3 nucleotides read TGTGATTGCGGACACTACGAGCAGTACTTC.

The CDR3 DNA follows: TGCAGTGCTCAAGGGGAGGGAATCGTAGAGACCCAGTACTTC. Translated, it gives CSAQGEGIVETQYF. J is TRBJ2-5 and V is TRBV20-1; the match to TRBD2 covers 7 bases. This CDR3 comprises 14 residues. V dropped 5 bases and J dropped 4; count of bases not matched to a gene: 10. CDR1 and CDR2 (germline): DFQATT, SNEGSKA (reference sequence).

On this clonotype: At one end, the junction sequence differs from germline, possibly due to a read error. This chain joins TRBV7-9 and TRBJ1-6; possibly TRBD1 for D (5 bases). Germline V gene data show CDR1 as SEHNR and CDR2 as FQNEAQ (reference sequence). CDR3 length: 16 amino acids. The CDR3 nucleotides read TGTACCAGCAGCTTAGGCGCAGGGTCCTATAATTCACCCCTCCACTTT. It is translated as CTSSLGAGSYNSPLHF.

This sequence joins TRBV12-3 or TRBV12-4 and TRBJ1-1; D remains unclear. This CDR3 contains 14 residues. Trimming shortened V by 3 bases and J by 0 bases, and 8 bases separated the two germline ends. The CDR3 loop reads CASSFGQMNTEAFF. The CDR3 DNA follows: TGTGCCAGCAGTTTTGGGCAGATGAACACTGAAGCTTTCTTT.

This clonotype was counted between two and nine times. The CDR3 nucleotides read TGTGCCAGCAGTTACTCGAGGCAGCCACAAGAGACCCAGTACTTC. Translating gives CASSYSRQPQETQYF. The chain recombines TRBV6-6 with TRBJ2-5; no clear D. The V and J ends lost 0 bases and 2 bases respectively, with 10 bases between them. The CDR3 consists of 15 residues. Germline V gene lookup returns CDR1 MNHNY and CDR2 SVGAGI (reference sequence).

This clonotype was picked up a small number of times. This chain joins TRBV20-1 and TRBJ1-5; TRBD1 aligns across 12 bases. The germline V gene encodes CDR1 DFQATT and CDR2 SNEGSKA (reference sequence). The CDR3 totals 14 residues. Unmatched junction bases numbered 5, after V lost 5 bases and J lost 6 bases. Here the CDR3 reads CSAPGTGGGQPQHF. CDR3 DNA sequence: TGCAGTGCTCCCGGGACAGGGGGCGGTCAGCCCCAGCATTTT.

At least ten counts were recorded for this clonotype. V gene TRBV12-3 or TRBV12-4 combines with J gene TRBJ1-5; 10 positions match TRBD1. With V trimmed by 6 bases and J by 4 bases, 6 bases remained unmatched. CDR3 length: 15 amino acids. CDR3 bases: TGTGCCAGCAGCTTCGGACAGGGGGTGAATCAGCCCCAGCATTTT. It encodes CASSFGQGVNQPQHF.

This clonotype came up many times. V is TRBV5-1 and J is TRBJ2-7, with D perhaps matching TRBD1 (5 bases). Germline CDR1 and CDR2: SGHRS and YFSETQ. The V end lost 0 bases, the J end lost 7 bases, and 20 bases lay between the germline ends. The CDR3 extends over 16 amino acids. CDR3 DNA sequence: TGCGCCAGCAGCTTGGCCTCTCAGGGCCCTTTGGAGGAGCAGTACTTC. Translated: CASSLASQGPLEEQYF.

V and J are TRBV5-1 and TRBJ2-7; D is uncertain. V was pared by 2 bases and J by 4 bases, with 25 bases between. From germline, CDR1 is SGHRS and CDR2 YFSETQ. CDR3 length: 18 amino acids. This CDR3 reads CASSLLPTPNAHGYEQYF. The CDR3 DNA sequence: TGCGCCAGCAGCTTATTGCCTACGCCGAATGCCCACGGGTACGAGCAGTACTTC.

About this clonotype: A much larger clone is a single base away; this may be a read error. The J gene is TRBJ1-2, the V gene TRBV29-1; 7 nucleotides agree with TRBD1. The CDR3 length is 11 residues. Germline V lookup: CDR1 SQVTM, CDR2 ANQGSEA. V trimming: 6 bases; J trimming: 7 bases; junction bases outside the gene matches: 5. The CDR3 DNA sequence: TGCAGCGTGGGGACAGAGGTTGGCTACACCTTC. The encoded protein is CSVGTEVGYTF.

This chain links TRBV6-5 with TRBJ1-2; TRBD1 agrees at 7 bases. Trimming at V came to 7 bases and at J to 4 bases, leaving 12 bases not matched to a gene. CDR1 is MNHEY and CDR2 is SVGAGI in the germline V gene. CDR3 size: 15 residues. The CDR3 DNA reads TGTGCCAGCACCGACGGGGCAGGGGGGGTCTATGGCTACACCTTC. Its translation is CASTDGAGGVYGYTF.

This clonotype was observed a handful of times. This chain links TRBV29-1 with TRBJ2-2; the D gene is possibly TRBD1 (6 bases). Germline CDR1 is SQVTM and CDR2 is ANQGSEA. The CDR3 spans 14 residues. Trimming took 4 bases from V and 4 from J, leaving 13 bases between them. In nucleotides, the CDR3 is TGCAGCGTTGCTTGGTCCAGGGGCACCGGGGAGCTGTTTTTT. Translation gives CSVAWSRGTGELFF.

The chain is built from TRBV5-1 and TRBJ2-1; no definite D call. CDR1 and CDR2 (germline): SGHRS, YFSETQ. The V and J ends lost 0 bases and 9 bases respectively, with 7 bases between them. CDR3 length equals 12 residues. CDR3 sequence (DNA): TGCGCCAGCAGCTTGGCGGAAGGTGAGCAGTTCTTC. This codes for CASSLAEGEQFF.

This clonotype has a handful of counts. V usage is TRBV24-1 and J usage is TRBJ2-1; D perhaps matches TRBD2 (6 bases). Deletions cut 10 bases from V and 6 bases from J, with 15 bases between. Germline V gene data show CDR1 as KGHDR and CDR2 as SFDVKD. This CDR3 contains 13 residues. The CDR3 here is CATRPSAANEQFF. The CDR3 DNA is TGTGCCACAAGGCCTAGCGCGGCCAATGAGCAGTTCTTC.

This clonotype was observed a few times. The V gene is TRBV20-1, the J gene TRBJ1-2, with D possibly being TRBD1 (5 bases). The ends were cut back, 6 bases at V and 4 bases at J, with 24 bases in the middle. Looked up from germline, CDR1 is DFQATT and CDR2 is SNEGSKA (reference sequence). This CDR3 spans 16 amino acids. CDR3 residues: CSATTPVTGASYGYTF. The CDR3 DNA reads as TGCAGTGCAACCACCCCGGTCACAGGCGCTTCCTATGGCTACACCTTC.

The chain carries TRBV5-1 and TRBJ2-1, with 10 positions matching TRBD2. Germline CDR1 reads SGHRS; CDR2 reads YFSETQ. The CDR3 sequence is 15 residues long. V lost 0 bases, J lost 8 bases, and 5 bases stayed unmatched. The CDR3 coding sequence is TGCGCCAGCAGCTTGGCTAGCGGGGGTAACGATGAGCAGTTCTTC. This codes for CASSLASGGNDEQFF.

This clonotype has only a few counts. The junction does not match germline at one end; this may be a read error. This chain uses TRBV29-1 with TRBJ1-1; a possible D gene is TRBD1 (5 bases). Germline lookup yields CDR1 SQVTM and CDR2 ANQGSEA. This CDR3 has 15 amino acids. The CDR3 DNA sequence: TGCAGCGTTGGACAGATATCTTTGATGAACGCTGAAGCTTTCTTT. Its translation is CSVGQISLMNAEAFF.

The V call is TRBV3-1, the J call TRBJ1-3, with unresolved D. The CDR3 loop spans 14 amino acids. Trimming pared 0 bases from V and 4 bases from J, leaving 7 bases between. Germline CDR1 LGHDT, CDR2 YNNKEL (reference sequence). CDR3 protein: CASSQEGTGNTIYF. The CDR3 DNA reads as TGTGCCAGCAGCCAAGAAGGTACCGGAAACACCATATATTTT. The full variable domain, with the rest looked up from reference TRBV3-1 and TRBJ1-3, is DTAVSQTPKYLVTQMGNDKSIKCEQNLGHDTMYWYKQDSKKFLKIMFSYNNKELIINETVPNRFSPKSPDKAHLNLHINSLELGDSAVYFCASSQEGTGNTIYFGEGSWLTVV.

The J gene is TRBJ1-1, the V gene TRBV12-3 or TRBV12-4; D is possibly TRBD1 (5 bases). Trimming left V 4 bases short and J 10 bases short, with 16 bases between. This CDR3 is built from 13 residues. CDR3: CASSSVREGRAFF. Written as DNA, the CDR3 is TGTGCCAGCAGTTCAGTCAGGGAAGGTAGAGCTTTCTTT.

The chain combines TRBV7-9 with TRBJ2-7; tentative D call: TRBD1 (5 bases). V lost 5 bases, J lost 3 bases, and 17 bases lay in between. Germline-derived CDR1 and CDR2 are SEHNR and FQNEAQ (reference sequence). This CDR3 is built from 15 residues. The CDR3 reads CASSTLQGMIYEQYF. The CDR3 region has the DNA TGTGCCAGCAGCACACTCCAGGGAATGATCTACGAGCAGTACTTC.

This sequence joins TRBV29-1 and TRBJ2-4, with 7 bases aligning to TRBD1. The end of the DNA fits TRBJ2-7 better, so the J call may be wrong. In germline, CDR1 is SQVTM, CDR2 ANQGSEA. There are 13 residues in the CDR3. The CDR3 coding sequence is TGCAGCGTTCGGGACAGAGCATCCTACGAGCAGTACTTC. This encodes CSVRDRASYEQYF.